The 26 T cell receptor beta chains in this list originate from one sample, sequenced in a study of T-cell memory formation after mild COVID-19. One entry per CDR3 protein, called by TCRdb with MiXCR from the 5' RACE reads. The sample consists of around 440,000 distinct CDR3 sequences, 15% to 20% of them appearing once. Sequencing used PBMCs or a T cell subset sorted from them (not recorded which). Receptors originate from an adult woman who had mild COVID-19 (a few samples of this study predate the infection). Cell type and time point are not known.

The rearrangement joins TRBV20-1 to TRBJ2-1, with D unclear. Trimming removed 0 bases from V and 6 bases from J, with 9 bases in between. The CDR3 runs to 13 residues. Per the germline V gene, CDR1 is DFQATT and CDR2 is SNEGSKA (reference sequence). CDR3 nucleotides: TGCAGTGCTAGAGAGGAGCTCATCAATGAGCAGTTCTTC. Protein: CSAREELINEQFF.

This sequence joins TRBV7-2 and TRBJ2-5, with 12 bases lining up with TRBD1. The CDR3 is 15 amino acids. V trimming: 5 bases; J trimming: 4 bases; junction bases outside the gene matches: 5. Germline V lookup: CDR1 SGHTA, CDR2 FQGNSA. The CDR3 reads CASSRGQGAGETQYF. CDR3 sequence (DNA): TGTGCCAGCAGCCGGGGACAGGGGGCAGGAGAGACCCAGTACTTC. Filled out from reference TRBV7-2 and TRBJ2-5, the complete variable domain reads GAGVSQSPSNKVTEKGKDVELRCDPISGHTALYWYRQSLGQGLEFLIYFQGNSAPDKSGLPSDRFSAERTGGSVSTLTIQRTQQEDSAVYLCASSRGQGAGETQYFGPGTRLLVL.

V gene TRBV4-2 combines with J gene TRBJ2-1; D perhaps matches TRBD2 (6 bases). CDR1 LGHNA and CDR2 YNFKEQ come from the germline V gene. The CDR3 is 16 amino acids. V lost 0 bases to trimming and J lost 8 bases, with 17 bases between them. The DNA of the CDR3 is TGTGCCAGCAGCCAAGAGGAAGGAGGGCGGGGCGATGAGCAGTTCTTC. Translating gives CASSQEEGGRGDEQFF.

This chain links TRBV7-3 with TRBJ2-2; D possibly corresponds to TRBD1 (6 bases). V was trimmed by 5 bases and J by 9 bases, leaving 13 bases between them. This CDR3 has 13 amino acids. CDR1 is SGHTA, CDR2 FQGTGA, per germline. This CDR3 reads CASSAGGGRELFF. The CDR3 DNA reads as TGTGCCAGCAGCGCTGGGGGCGGAAGGGAGCTGTTTTTT.

This clonotype was detected a few times. The J gene is TRBJ1-1, the V gene TRBV5-6; 7 bases line up with TRBD1. This CDR3 region has 12 residues. V lost 6 bases and J lost 8; bases outside the gene matches: 7. Germline CDR1 and CDR2: SGHDT and YYEEEE. The CDR3 region has the DNA TGTGCCAGCATCGCGGCGGACAGGGAAGCTTTCTTT. Its protein is CASIAADREAFF.

The V and J genes are TRBV5-1 and TRBJ2-7, with 9 bases that match TRBD1. Per the germline V gene, CDR1 is SGHRS and CDR2 is YFSETQ. V was pared by 2 bases and J by 6 bases, with 6 bases of the junction left unmatched. CDR3 length: 14 amino acids. DNA of the CDR3: TGCGCCAGCAGCTTTCGACAGGGGGTGCGCGAGCAGTACTTC. It specifies CASSFRQGVREQYF.

This clonotype appeared a few times. V usage is TRBV29-1 and J usage is TRBJ2-1; D call uncertain. Germline V gene lookup returns CDR1 SQVTM and CDR2 ANQGSEA. This CDR3 region has 14 residues. V was shortened by 3 bases and J by 0 bases, with 9 bases between the two germline ends. The CDR3 loop reads CSVESYHSYNEQFF. CDR3 bases: TGCAGCGTTGAGTCATACCACTCCTACAATGAGCAGTTCTTC.

This clonotype was counted ten times or more. The chain combines TRBV15 with TRBJ2-3, with 10 bases aligning to TRBD2. The germline V gene has CDR1 LNHNV and CDR2 YYDKDF (reference sequence). The CDR3 runs 15 residues. Losses at the gene ends were 2 bases for V and 2 bases for J; bases not matched to a gene: 1. CDR3 sequence reads: CATSRLAGATDTQYF. CDR3 DNA sequence: TGTGCCACCAGCAGACTAGCGGGGGCCACAGATACGCAGTATTTT.

This chain connects TRBV4-3 to TRBJ2-2, with D perhaps TRBD2 (6 bases). Germline CDR1 is LGHNA and CDR2 is YSLEER. The V end was cut by 1 base, the J end by 2 bases, with 14 bases between. The CDR3 runs to 17 residues. The CDR3 is CASSQGRGVDNTGELFF. CDR3 nucleotide sequence: TGCGCCAGCAGCCAAGGGCGGGGAGTAGATAACACCGGGGAGCTGTTTTTT.

This clonotype showed up just a few times. Here the CDR3 DNA reads TGCAGTGCTCTCCCGACACCCGGGCAGCCCCAGCATTTT. Translated, it gives CSALPTPGQPQHF. The chain employs TRBV20-1 and TRBJ1-5, with unresolved D. Looked up from germline, CDR1 is DFQATT and CDR2 is SNEGSKA (reference sequence). This CDR3 spans 13 amino acids. Deletions cut 5 bases from V and 7 bases from J, with 15 bases between.

This sequence joins TRBV4-1 and TRBJ1-1; D unclear. With 4 bases removed from V and 1 base from J, the gap between germline ends came to 13 bases. The CDR3 length is 15 residues. Germline V CDR1 and CDR2: MGHRA, YSYEKL. In DNA, the CDR3 is TGCGCCAGCAGCCTTTCCGCAGCAGGGAACACTGAAGCTTTCTTT. Translating it yields CASSLSAAGNTEAFF.

This rearrangement joins TRBV19 to TRBJ1-2; D not resolved. Germline V gene data show CDR1 as LNHDA and CDR2 as SQIVND (reference sequence). This CDR3 has 13 amino acids. V was cut by 5 bases and J by 2 bases, with 9 bases left in between. This CDR3 is CASSPRRNYGYTF. DNA of the CDR3: TGTGCCAGTAGTCCGCGTCGGAACTATGGCTACACCTTC.

This rearrangement joins TRBV25-1 to TRBJ1-2, with 7 bases matching TRBD1. After removal of 3 bases from V and 4 bases from J, the junction contained 11 bases not matched to a gene. Germline CDR1 reads MGHDK; CDR2 reads SYGVNS. This CDR3 region has 16 residues. The chain's CDR3 is CASSDYGTEAGYGYTF. The DNA for the CDR3 is TGTGCCAGCAGTGATTACGGGACAGAGGCAGGCTATGGCTACACCTTC.

This clonotype was seen a few times. The CDR3 DNA sequence: TGTGCCAGCAGCCCCCAGAGAGGGCAGTCTGCGAAACTGTTTTTT. Protein sequence: CASSPQRGQSAKLFF. The chain uses TRBV3-1 and TRBJ1-4; no definite D call. The CDR3 length is 15 residues. The V end lost 4 bases, the J end lost 11 bases, and 20 bases lay between the germline ends. Germline V gene data show CDR1 as LGHDT and CDR2 as YNNKEL (reference sequence).

This clonotype was recorded many times. The DNA for the CDR3 is TGTGCCAGCAGCCCAAACCTGCAGGGAGTGAGGGAGACCCAGTACTTC. This codes for CASSPNLQGVRETQYF. The J gene is TRBJ2-5, the V gene TRBV7-6; D might be TRBD1 or TRBD2, each matching 5 bases. The CDR3 extends over 16 amino acids. The germline V gene has CDR1 SGHVS and CDR2 FNYEAQ. The germline V and J ends were trimmed by 5 bases and 5 bases, with 21 bases remaining between them.

The chain links TRBV7-6 to TRBJ2-2, with 9 bases lining up with TRBD2. CDR1 and CDR2 from the germline V gene are SGHVS and FNYEAQ. After removal of 1 base from V and 5 bases from J, the junction contained 5 bases not matched to a gene. CDR3 length: 16 amino acids. The CDR3 is CASSLGSGGSTGELFF. The DNA for the CDR3 is TGTGCCAGCAGCTTAGGAAGCGGGGGGTCTACCGGGGAGCTGTTTTTT.

The table lists this clonotype with a few counts. The chain couples TRBV7-8 to TRBJ2-1, with D maybe TRBD1 (6 bases). Germline assignment: CDR1 SGHVS and CDR2 FQNEAQ. V was trimmed by 4 bases and J by 2 bases, leaving 15 bases between them. The CDR3 loop spans 16 amino acids. The CDR3 protein is CASSWTAAGAYNEQFF. The CDR3 bases are TGTGCCAGCAGCTGGACAGCAGCCGGGGCCTACAATGAGCAGTTCTTC.

J is TRBJ1-3 and V is TRBV4-3, with no clear D. V was pared by 1 base and J by 0 bases, with 10 bases between. This CDR3 contains 16 residues. Germline lookup yields CDR1 LGHNA and CDR2 YSLEER. The CDR3: CASSQGTASSGNTIYF. CDR3 bases: TGCGCCAGCAGCCAAGGGACGGCCAGCTCTGGAAACACCATATATTTT.

This clonotype was picked up a small number of times. The V call is TRBV15, the J call TRBJ2-1; D tentatively reads TRBD1 or TRBD2 (5 bases each). The germline CDR1 and CDR2 sequences are LNHNV and YYDKDF (reference sequence). The germline V and J ends were trimmed by 3 bases and 0 bases, with 12 bases remaining between them. CDR3 length: 16 residues. The CDR3 here is CATSSAKRGSYNEQFF. The DNA for the CDR3 is TGTGCCACCAGCAGTGCTAAGAGGGGCTCCTACAATGAGCAGTTCTTC.

The CDR3 region is CASSLSAKHPPETQYF. CDR3 DNA: TGTGCCAGCAGCTTATCGGCAAAACACCCTCCCGAGACCCAGTACTTC. J is TRBJ2-5 and V is TRBV7-2; no clear D gene. Germline values: CDR1 SGHTA, CDR2 FQGNSA. This CDR3 spans 16 amino acids. Deletions cut 2 bases from V and 5 bases from J, with 18 bases between. The full variable domain, completed using reference TRBV7-2 and TRBJ2-5, is GAGVSQSPSNKVTEKGKDVELRCDPISGHTALYWYRQSLGQGLEFLIYFQGNSAPDKSGLPSDRFSAERTGGSVSTLTIQRTQQEDSAVYLCASSLSAKHPPETQYFGPGTRLLVL.

Regarding this clonotype: A much larger clone is a single base away; this may be a read error. The chain joins TRBV5-5 to TRBJ2-4; 11 nucleotides align to TRBD1. V was pared by 4 bases and J by 5 bases, with 2 bases of the junction left unmatched. The CDR3 runs 14 residues. Germline lookup yields CDR1 SGHKS and CDR2 YYEKEE (reference sequence). The CDR3 sequence is CASSPGQGENIQYF. The CDR3 bases are TGTGCCAGCAGCCCGGGACAGGGGGAAAACATTCAGTACTTC.

This clonotype occurred a few times. The V gene is TRBV24-1, the J gene TRBJ2-3; D unclear. The CDR3 is 15 residues long. The V end lost 9 bases, the J end lost 6 bases, and 21 bases lay between the germline ends. CDR1 KGHDR and CDR2 SFDVKD come from the germline V gene. The CDR3 here is CATSAETLHFDTQYF. The CDR3 region has the DNA TGTGCCACCTCGGCAGAGACCCTGCATTTCGATACGCAGTATTTT.

The rearrangement uses TRBV6-1 and TRBJ1-6; 9 nucleotides match TRBD1. The J segment lost 7 bases and the V segment lost 8 bases, leaving 6 bases of the junction unmatched. Per the germline V gene, CDR1 is MNHNS and CDR2 is SASEGT. The length of the CDR3 is 14 residues. The CDR3 sequence: CASEGQGGNSPLHF. The DNA of the CDR3 is TGTGCCAGCGAGGGACAGGGAGGGAATTCACCCCTCCACTTT.

The V and J genes are TRBV24-1 and TRBJ2-1; 9 positions agree with TRBD1. CDR3 size: 15 residues. J lost 5 bases, V lost 4 bases, and 5 bases had no gene match. The V gene's germline CDR1 is KGHDR and CDR2 SFDVKD. The CDR3 region is CATSEPDRGNNEQFF. The CDR3 DNA reads TGTGCCACCAGTGAACCGGACAGGGGTAACAATGAGCAGTTCTTC.

The rearrangement links TRBV7-9 to TRBJ2-7, with TRBD1 as a possible D gene (7 bases). The germline gives CDR1 SEHNR, CDR2 FQNEAQ (reference sequence). The V and J ends lost 6 bases and 1 base respectively, with 10 bases between them. This CDR3 is built from 13 residues. CDR3 DNA sequence: TGTGCCAGCAGGGCGGGACAGTCCTACGAGCAGTACTTC. This encodes CASRAGQSYEQYF.

The chain uses TRBV5-1 and TRBJ1-1; no clear D gene. The CDR3 has 13 residues. Trimming pared 4 bases from V and 5 bases from J, leaving 12 bases between. Germline loops: CDR1 SGHRS, CDR2 YFSETQ. CDR3 nucleotides: TGCGCCAGCAGCCCACCCAAGGGTACTGAAGCTTTCTTT. Translated: CASSPPKGTEAFF.